The sequence of this T cell receptor (beta chain) was determined in a study of Graves' ophthalmopathy and Graves' hyperthyroidism (dated by TCRdb to 2016 to 2018). In the study overall: Peripheral blood was collected at initial diagnosis, prior to any treatment. The study used TCR beta repertoire signatures to distinguish Graves' ophthalmopathy from Graves' hyperthyroidism and to predict progression to ophthalmopathy. In total, approximately 130 blood samples were TCR-sequenced: fewer than 50 ophthalmopathy, about 75 hyperthyroidism and approximately 17 hyperthyroidism-to-ophthalmopathy patients. To explore V-J signatures that distinguish ophthalmopathy from hyperthyroidism, a discovery set of about a hundred patients was enrolled, made up of 40 to 45 with ophthalmopathy and roughly 55 with stable hyperthyroidism. For independent validation, a separate cohort was made up of approximately 18 hyperthyroidism patients plus 17 patients who later progressed from hyperthyroidism to ophthalmopathy. In 6 or 7 hyperthyroidism patients, T-cell repertoires of thyroid tissue and blood were compared. Following sample collection, hyperthyroidism patients were given methimazole at a starting dose of 30 mg daily, and ophthalmopathy patients were given high-dose intravenous methylprednisolone. The roughly 94 discovery patients were randomly split 7:3 into training and test sets.

TCR beta CDR3 regions were amplified from RNA transcripts for repertoire sequencing. A first-round RT-PCR used HTBI primers with the Qiagen OneStep RT-PCR kit, followed by a second-round multiplex PCR, size selection and purification. The libraries underwent paired-end sequencing with 100 bp reads on an Illumina HiSeq2000. On the authors' methods: SOAPnuke was used to process the reads, throwing out any read that had adapters, had uncalled bases, had a mean Phred below 15, or lacked an exact constant-primer or identifier match. High-quality paired reads were merged with COPE v1.2.5. Unique nucleotide sequences were defined as clonotypes and aligned to IMGT TRB V, D and J references using MiTCR v1.1. The analysis was limited to V-J combinations with a frequency above 0.0001, which together covered more than 99% of repertoires. For each V-J combination, a TCR clonal expansion and chaos score was defined as F50 clonal expansion divided by the chaos observed in the TCRdist matrix. Welch's t-statistics and random forest were used to reduce the features to around 13 V-J combinations, which were then used as input to a naive Bayes classifier. The similarity between thyroid and blood repertoires was quantified using the Morisita-Horn index. The public reads were run again by TCRdb, first through fastp at Q25 and then through MiXCR, and only productive beta chains were kept. When rows share a CDR3 protein, they turn into one entry using the most common DNA and genes. These V and J calls originate from TCRdb's pipeline instead of the authors' own analysis. This sample is represented by 200,000 to 250,000 distinct CDR3 sequences; 20% to 25% of them were singletons. The top ten constitute roughly 42% of the sample.

Ophthalmopathy patients were characterized by moderately to severely active disease, a Clinical Activity Score of at least 3, a NOSPECS grade of at least 4, and a disease duration under 3 months. Patients with other autoimmune diseases, uncontrolled infections, pregnancy or lactation were excluded. Clinical symptoms, serum thyroxine, TRAb, thyroid ultrasound and orbital computed tomography formed the basis of the diagnosis. Using Ficoll-Paque density gradient centrifugation, PBMCs were isolated from 10 ml of fresh peripheral blood. Total RNA was extracted using Trizol reagent, and RNA quality was checked on an Agilent 2100 Bioanalyzer. The CDR3 has 14 amino acids, counting the end cysteine and phenylalanine. Only the CDR3 DNA stays, 42 bases, in frame from base 1. The germline V gene provides CDR1 MNHNS and CDR2 SASEGT. V and J are trimmed by 5 bases and 10 bases, and the gene matches miss 8 bases of the junction.

This clonotype was recorded at least ten times. Its specific antigen is unknown. No much larger clonotype is one base removed from it; base qualities were not supplied. Summary of the overall study and its limitations: In validation, the model predicted ophthalmopathy progression with about 64% sensitivity and less than 80% specificity; approximately 12 predicted patients were CT-confirmed with GO in a median of approximately 6.5 months. Sample size was not statistically predetermined, and group allocation was not concealed from the investigators. Among expanded thyroid clonotypes with frequency above 0.001, most also showed up in blood, which suggests that blood repertoires may reflect the thyroid immune response. The 13-signature model separated ophthalmopathy from stable hyperthyroidism with approximately 90% sensitivity and 81% to 82% specificity in cross-validation, and 80%/75% in the test set.

The TCR originated in a woman aged 45-65 years with Graves' ophthalmopathy. Donor details come from another sample of the same person, matched by shared clones. The chain joins TRBV6-1 to TRBJ1-6; TRBD1 lines up with 7 middle nucleotides. Sequencing was done on a sample of peripheral blood. The base sequence is TGTGCCAGCAGTAGACAGGGTCAGGACTCACCCCTCCACTTT. This translates into CASSRQGQDSPLHF.